Following are 9 T cell receptor beta chains from one sample sequenced in a study of neoadjuvant anti-PD-1 for oral cavity cancer. The time point was: after neoadjuvant nivolumab, at surgical resection. Produced via immunoSEQ multiplex PCR; TCRdb's table is partial and in-frame only. The repertoire holds over 60,000 clones, with 85% to 90% as singletons. Sequences were derived from PBMCs, sampled after nivolumab (anti-PD-1) treatment. The receptors originated from a person aged 35-80 years with oral cavity squamous cell carcinoma.

The chain recombines TRBV15 with TRBJ1-5, with a tentative D call TRBD1 (5 bases). Trimming left V 0 bases short and J 2 bases short, with 14 bases between. This CDR3 has 17 residues. The germline V gene has CDR1 LNHNV and CDR2 YYDKDF (reference sequence). Here the CDR3 DNA reads TGTGCCACCAGCAGAGATAATTTAGGGGTCGGCAATCAGCCCCAGCATTTT. This sequence encodes CATSRDNLGVGNQPQHF.

This chain links TRBV30 with TRBJ1-3; D is ambiguous. The germline V gene encodes CDR1 GTSNPN and CDR2 SVGIG (reference sequence). Between the trimmed V and J ends, which lost 2 bases and 2 bases, there was a span of 10 bases. The CDR3 sequence is 14 residues long. CDR3 residues: CAWSLGFAGNTIYF. The CDR3 DNA reads TGTGCCTGGAGTCTCGGATTCGCTGGAAACACCATATATTTT.

V usage is TRBV10-1 and J usage is TRBJ2-3; TRBD1 is a possible D gene (5 bases). The CDR3 sequence is 13 residues long. Trimming pared 4 bases from V and 2 bases from J, leaving 7 bases between. Germline lookup yields CDR1 WNHNN and CDR2 SYGVQD (reference sequence). The CDR3 sequence: CASSVGVTDTQYF. The CDR3 nucleotides read TGCGCCAGCAGTGTAGGGGTCACAGATACGCAGTATTTT.

This chain connects TRBV7-8 to TRBJ1-5, with D tentatively TRBD1 (6 bases). V gave up 1 base and J gave up 4 bases, with 8 bases separating them. CDR3 length: 14 residues. Germline V gene sequence: CDR1 SGHVS, CDR2 FQNEAQ. For the CDR3, the DNA is TGTGCCAGCAGCTTAGACAGGGCAAATCAGCCCCAGCATTTT. As protein: CASSLDRANQPQHF.

The chain joins TRBV11-1 to TRBJ1-1, with D maybe TRBD1 (5 bases). CDR3 length: 13 amino acids. CDR1 is SGHAT, CDR2 FQDESV, per germline (reference sequence). Trimming stripped 4 bases from V and 8 bases from J, with 14 bases between. The CDR3 loop reads CASSSVGGSEAFF. The CDR3 DNA reads TGTGCCAGCAGCTCCGTCGGGGGATCCGAAGCTTTCTTT.

The chain uses TRBV21-1 and TRBJ2-2; the table's D call, TRBD1, was not checked against the DNA. TRBV21-1 constitutes a pseudogene. The CDR3 sequence is 15 residues long. CDR3 amino acids: CASSHRDRGNGELFF. The DNA for the CDR3 is TGTGCCAGCAGCCACCGGGACAGGGGCAACGGGGAGCTGTTTTTT.

The table lists this clone with a few counts. The V gene is TRBV27, the J gene TRBJ1-1, with 7 nucleotides matching TRBD1. Germline values: CDR1 MNHEY, CDR2 SMNVEV (reference sequence). This CDR3 has 15 residues. V shed 5 bases and J 4 bases; nucleotides not matched to a gene: 10. The CDR3 coding sequence is TGTGCCAGCAGTATGGGACAGATGGGATCCACTGAAGCTTTCTTT. Translated: CASSMGQMGSTEAFF.

This chain joins TRBV5-1 and TRBJ2-1; perhaps TRBD1 as D (6 bases). The ends were cut back, 0 bases at V and 7 bases at J, with 11 bases in the middle. Germline V gene sequence: CDR1 SGHRS, CDR2 YFSETQ. The CDR3 spans 14 residues. The CDR3 protein is CASSLESGTNEQFF. The CDR3 nucleotides read TGCGCCAGCAGCTTGGAGTCAGGGACAAATGAGCAGTTCTTC. The entire variable domain, with the rest obtained from reference TRBV5-1 and TRBJ2-1, is as follows: KAGVTQTPRYLIKTRGQQVTLSCSPISGHRSVSWYQQTPGQGLQFLFEYFSETQRNKGNFPGRFSGRQFSNSRSEMNVSTLELGDSALYLCASSLESGTNEQFFGPGTRLTVL.

On this clone itself: This CDR3 is also generated by other DNA sequences in the sample. The V call is TRBV20-1, the J call TRBJ2-1, with TRBD2 matching over 8 bases. This CDR3 is 11 amino acids long. With V trimmed by 5 bases and J by 10 bases, 4 bases remained unmatched. Germline assignment: CDR1 DFQATT and CDR2 SNEGSKA (reference sequence). The CDR3 reads CSARTSNEQFF. CDR3 bases: TGCAGTGCTCGGACTAGCAACGAGCAGTTCTTC.